This T cell receptor (beta chain) originates from a study of T cells in Graves' hyperthyroidism and ophthalmopathy. RNA transcripts served as the template for amplifying TCR beta CDR3 regions. An initial round of RT-PCR targeting the TCR CDR3 relied on the HTBI primer set. Via MiXCR, TCRdb re-called the multiplex PCR reads, giving one row per CDR3 protein. The sample contains fewer than 250,000 distinct CDR3 sequences, roughly 15% of which appear only once. Individuals with ophthalmopathy presented a Clinical Activity Score of at least 3, a NOSPECS grade of at least 4 and a duration under 3 months. Any patient presenting with uncontrolled infection, other autoimmune disease, pregnancy or lactation was left out. Together with thyroid ultrasound, orbital computed tomography, serum thyroxine and TRAb, clinical symptoms were used for diagnoses. This clonotype has at least ten counts. The antigen is unknown.

Germline values: CDR1 DFQATT, CDR2 SNEGSKA (reference sequence). Trimming cost V 0 bases and J 3 bases; bases outside gene matches: 6. The CDR3 is made up of 15 amino acids. Study-wide results and limits: Blood held most thyroid clonotypes expanded above 0.001 frequency.

The TCR sequence derives from a woman aged 18-30 years with Graves' ophthalmopathy. Sequencing was carried out using blood. The rearrangement links TRBV20-1 to TRBJ2-5, with 8 bases fitting TRBD1. The CDR3: CSARDRDRLKETQYF. In DNA form, the CDR3 reads TGCAGTGCTAGAGACCGGGACAGGCTAAAAGAGACCCAGTACTTC.